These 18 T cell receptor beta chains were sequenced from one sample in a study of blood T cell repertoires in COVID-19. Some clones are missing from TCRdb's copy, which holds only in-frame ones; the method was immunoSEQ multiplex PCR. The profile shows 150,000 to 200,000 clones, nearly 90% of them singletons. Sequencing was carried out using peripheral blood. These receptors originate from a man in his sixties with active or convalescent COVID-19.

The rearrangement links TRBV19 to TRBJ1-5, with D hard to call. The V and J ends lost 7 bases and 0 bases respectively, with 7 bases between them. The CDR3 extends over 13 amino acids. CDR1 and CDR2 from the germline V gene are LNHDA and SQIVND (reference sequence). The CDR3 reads CASTHNSNQPQHF. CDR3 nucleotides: TGTGCCAGTACCCACAATAGCAATCAGCCCCAGCATTTT. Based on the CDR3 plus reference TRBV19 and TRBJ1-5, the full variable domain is DGGITQSPKYLFRKEGQNVTLSCEQNLNHDAMYWYRQDPGQGLRLIYYSQIVNDFQKGDIAEGYSVSREKKESFPLTVTSAQKNPTAFYLCASTHNSNQPQHFGDGTRLSIL.

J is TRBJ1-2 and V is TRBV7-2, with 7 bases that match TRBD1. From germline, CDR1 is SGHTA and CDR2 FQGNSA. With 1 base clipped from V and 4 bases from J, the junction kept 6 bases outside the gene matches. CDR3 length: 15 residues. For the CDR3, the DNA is TGTGCCAGCAGCTTAGTTGGCAGGGGGTTCTATGGCTACACCTTC. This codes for CASSLVGRGFYGYTF.

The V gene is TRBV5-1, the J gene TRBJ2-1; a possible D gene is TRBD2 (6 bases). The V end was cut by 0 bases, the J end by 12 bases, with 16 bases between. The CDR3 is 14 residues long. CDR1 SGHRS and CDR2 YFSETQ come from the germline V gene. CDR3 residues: CASSLDLMGGRQFF. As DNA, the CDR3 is TGCGCCAGCAGCTTGGACCTTATGGGGGGACGGCAGTTCTTC.

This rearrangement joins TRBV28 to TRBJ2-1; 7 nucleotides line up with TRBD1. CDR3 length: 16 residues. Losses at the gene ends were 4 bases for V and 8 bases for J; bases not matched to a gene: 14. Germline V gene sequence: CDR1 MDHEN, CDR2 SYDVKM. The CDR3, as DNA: TGTGCCAGCAGTTCCCTCGGCAGGGGGTCCGGAGATGAGCAGTTCTTC. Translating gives CASSSLGRGSGDEQFF.

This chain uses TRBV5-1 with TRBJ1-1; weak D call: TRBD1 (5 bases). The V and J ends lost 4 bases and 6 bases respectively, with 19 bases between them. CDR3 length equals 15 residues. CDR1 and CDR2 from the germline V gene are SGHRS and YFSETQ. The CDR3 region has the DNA TGCGCCAGCAGCCGGAATACCGGGGGTAGCGCTGAAGCTTTCTTT. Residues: CASSRNTGGSAEAFF.

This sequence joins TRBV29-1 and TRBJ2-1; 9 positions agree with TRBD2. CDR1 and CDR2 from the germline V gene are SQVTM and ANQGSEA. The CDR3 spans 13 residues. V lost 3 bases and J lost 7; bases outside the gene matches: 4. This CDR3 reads CSVEGLAGNEQFF. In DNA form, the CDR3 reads TGCAGCGTTGAGGGACTAGCCGGAAATGAGCAGTTCTTC.

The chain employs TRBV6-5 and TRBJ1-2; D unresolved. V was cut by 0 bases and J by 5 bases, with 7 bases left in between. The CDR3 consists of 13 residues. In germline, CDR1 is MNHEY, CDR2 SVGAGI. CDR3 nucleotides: TGTGCCAGCAGTTACTCGCGACTATATGGCTACACCTTC. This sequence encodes CASSYSRLYGYTF.

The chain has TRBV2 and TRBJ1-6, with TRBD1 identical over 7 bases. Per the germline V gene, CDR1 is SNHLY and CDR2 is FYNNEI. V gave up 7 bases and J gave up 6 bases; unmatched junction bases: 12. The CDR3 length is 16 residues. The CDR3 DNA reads TGTGCCAGCACGGGTGGGGTGAACAGGGGTAATTCACCCCTCCACTTT. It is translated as CASTGGVNRGNSPLHF. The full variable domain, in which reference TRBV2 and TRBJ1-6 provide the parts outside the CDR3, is EPEVTQTPSHQVTQMGQEVILRCVPISNHLYFYWYRQILGQKVEFLVSFYNNEISEKSEIFDDQFSVERPDGSNFTLKIRSTKLEDSAMYFCASTGGVNRGNSPLHFGNGTRLTVT.

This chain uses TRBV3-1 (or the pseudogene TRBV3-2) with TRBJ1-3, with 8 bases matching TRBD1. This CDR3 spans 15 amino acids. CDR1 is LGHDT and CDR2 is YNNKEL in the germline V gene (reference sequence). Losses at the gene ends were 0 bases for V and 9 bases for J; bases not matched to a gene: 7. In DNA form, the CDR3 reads TGTGCCAGCAGCCAAGACGGGACAGGTTATAGCACCATATATTTT. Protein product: CASSQDGTGYSTIYF.

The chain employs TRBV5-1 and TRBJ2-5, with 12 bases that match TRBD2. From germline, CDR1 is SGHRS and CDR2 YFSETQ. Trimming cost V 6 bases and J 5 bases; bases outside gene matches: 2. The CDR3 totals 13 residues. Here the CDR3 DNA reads TGCGCCAGCACCCTAGCGGGGGGGGAGACCCAGTACTTC. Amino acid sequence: CASTLAGGETQYF.

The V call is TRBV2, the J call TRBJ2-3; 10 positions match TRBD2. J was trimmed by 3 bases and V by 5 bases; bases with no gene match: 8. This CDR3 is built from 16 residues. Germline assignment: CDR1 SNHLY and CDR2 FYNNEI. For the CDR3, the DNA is TGTGCCAGCAGTTTCCTTAGCGGGGGGCGGACAGATACGCAGTATTTT. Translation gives CASSFLSGGRTDTQYF.

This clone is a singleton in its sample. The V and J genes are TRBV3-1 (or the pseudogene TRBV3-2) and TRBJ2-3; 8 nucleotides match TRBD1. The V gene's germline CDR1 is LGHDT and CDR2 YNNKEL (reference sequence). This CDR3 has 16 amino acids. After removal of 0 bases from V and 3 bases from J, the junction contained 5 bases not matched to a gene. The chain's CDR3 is CASSQDTGGWTDTQYF. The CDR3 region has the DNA TGTGCCAGCAGCCAAGACACAGGGGGGTGGACAGATACGCAGTATTTT.

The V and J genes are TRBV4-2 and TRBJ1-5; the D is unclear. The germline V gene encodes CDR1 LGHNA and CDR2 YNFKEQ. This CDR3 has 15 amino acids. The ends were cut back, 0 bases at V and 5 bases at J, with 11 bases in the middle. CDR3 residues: CASSQDGIPHQPQHF. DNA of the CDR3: TGTGCCAGCAGCCAAGACGGGATACCGCATCAGCCCCAGCATTTT.

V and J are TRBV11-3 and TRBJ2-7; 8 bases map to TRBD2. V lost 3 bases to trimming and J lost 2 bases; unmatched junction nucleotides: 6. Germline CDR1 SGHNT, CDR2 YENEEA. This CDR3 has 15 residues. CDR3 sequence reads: CASSFSGEPTYEQYF. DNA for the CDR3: TGTGCCAGCAGCTTTAGCGGGGAACCTACCTACGAGCAGTACTTC.

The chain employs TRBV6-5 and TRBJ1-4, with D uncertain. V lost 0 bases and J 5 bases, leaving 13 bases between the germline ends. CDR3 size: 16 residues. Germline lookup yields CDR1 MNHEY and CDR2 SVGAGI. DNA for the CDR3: TGTGCCAGCAGTTACTCGATGAGCTTCATAAATGAAAAACTGTTTTTT. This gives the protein CASSYSMSFINEKLFF.

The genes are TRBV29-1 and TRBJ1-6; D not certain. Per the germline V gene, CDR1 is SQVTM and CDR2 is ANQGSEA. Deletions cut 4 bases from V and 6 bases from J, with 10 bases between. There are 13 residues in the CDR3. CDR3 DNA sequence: TGCAGCGTTGGTTCAGAAATTAATTCACCCCTCCACTTT. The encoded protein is CSVGSEINSPLHF.

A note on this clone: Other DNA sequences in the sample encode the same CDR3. The CDR3 nucleotides are TGCGCCAGCAGCTTGGGAGGGGGCTCAGAGACCCAGTACTTC. Amino acid sequence: CASSLGGGSETQYF. The chain uses TRBV5-1 and TRBJ2-5; 7 nucleotides agree with TRBD1. V lost 0 bases, J lost 4 bases, and 3 bases stayed unmatched. The CDR3 length is 14 residues. The V gene's germline CDR1 is SGHRS and CDR2 YFSETQ.

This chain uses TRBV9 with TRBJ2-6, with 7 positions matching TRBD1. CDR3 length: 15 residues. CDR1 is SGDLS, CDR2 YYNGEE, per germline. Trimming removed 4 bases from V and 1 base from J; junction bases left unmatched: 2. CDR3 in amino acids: CASSLQGSGANVLTF. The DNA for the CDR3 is TGTGCCAGCAGCTTACAGGGGTCTGGGGCCAACGTCCTGACTTTC.